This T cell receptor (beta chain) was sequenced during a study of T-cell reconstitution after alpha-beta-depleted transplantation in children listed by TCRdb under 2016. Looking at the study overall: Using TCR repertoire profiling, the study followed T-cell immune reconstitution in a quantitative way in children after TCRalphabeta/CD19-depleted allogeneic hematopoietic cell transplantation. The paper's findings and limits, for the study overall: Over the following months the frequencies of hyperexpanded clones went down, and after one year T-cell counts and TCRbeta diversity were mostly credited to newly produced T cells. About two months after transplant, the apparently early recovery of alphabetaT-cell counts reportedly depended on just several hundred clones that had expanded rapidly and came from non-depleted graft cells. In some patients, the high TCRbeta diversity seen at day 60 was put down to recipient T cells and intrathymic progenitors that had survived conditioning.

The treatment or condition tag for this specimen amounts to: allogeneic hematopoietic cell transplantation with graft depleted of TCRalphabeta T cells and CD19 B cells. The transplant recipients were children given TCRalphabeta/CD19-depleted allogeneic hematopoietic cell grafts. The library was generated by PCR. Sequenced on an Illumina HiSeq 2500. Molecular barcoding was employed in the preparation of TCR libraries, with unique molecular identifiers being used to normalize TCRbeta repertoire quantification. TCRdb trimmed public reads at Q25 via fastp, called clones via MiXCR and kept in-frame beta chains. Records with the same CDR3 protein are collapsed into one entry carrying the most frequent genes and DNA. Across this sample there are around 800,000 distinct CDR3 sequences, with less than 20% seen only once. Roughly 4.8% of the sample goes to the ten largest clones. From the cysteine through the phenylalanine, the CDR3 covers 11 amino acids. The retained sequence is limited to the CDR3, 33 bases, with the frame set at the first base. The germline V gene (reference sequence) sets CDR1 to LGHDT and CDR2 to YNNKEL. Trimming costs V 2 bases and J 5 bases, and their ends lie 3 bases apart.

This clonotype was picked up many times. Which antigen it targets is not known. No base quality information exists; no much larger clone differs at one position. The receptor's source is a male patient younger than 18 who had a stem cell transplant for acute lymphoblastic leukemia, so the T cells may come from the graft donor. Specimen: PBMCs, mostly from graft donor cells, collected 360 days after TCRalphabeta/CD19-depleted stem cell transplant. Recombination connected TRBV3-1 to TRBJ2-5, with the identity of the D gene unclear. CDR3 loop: CASSQSETQYF. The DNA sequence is TGTGCCAGCAGCCAAAGTGAGACCCAGTACTTC.